These 21 T cell receptor beta chains came from one sample sequenced in a study of cytomegalovirus exposure and HLA in healthy donors. With 60 Vbeta and 13 Jbeta primers, the PCR was carried out. Only in-frame clones appear in the TCRdb table, and some are missing; sequencing was by immunoSEQ multiplex PCR. The sample includes about 160,000 clones, roughly 80% of them seen just once. Sequences were obtained from PBMCs. The source is a man aged 30-40 years in good health and CMV-seronegative.

The genes are TRBV6-5 and TRBJ1-4; 9 positions match TRBD1. The trim removed 6 bases at V and 8 bases at J, leaving 4 bases unmatched. The CDR3 spans 13 residues. CDR1 MNHEY and CDR2 SVGAGI come from the germline V gene. The DNA of the CDR3 is TGTGCCAGCAGCGACAGGGGGAGAGAAAAACTGTTTTTT. Its translation is CASSDRGREKLFF.

Only a few counts were recorded for this clone. The rearrangement uses TRBV30 and TRBJ1-5, with a possible D match to TRBD1 (6 bases). V lost 7 bases to trimming and J lost 6 bases, with 13 bases between them. The V gene's germline CDR1 is GTSNPN and CDR2 SVGIG (reference sequence). The CDR3 runs to 12 residues. CDR3 sequence reads: CASGGDTQPQHF. The DNA for the CDR3 is TGTGCCTCGGGAGGGGACACTCAGCCCCAGCATTTT.

This clone showed up just once. The chain uses TRBV7-3 and TRBJ1-2; D not resolved. Germline V gives CDR1 SGHTA, CDR2 FQGTGA. This CDR3 region has 14 residues. The ends were cut back, 6 bases at V and 2 bases at J, with 13 bases in the middle. CDR3 in DNA: TGTGCCAGCAGTCCCACGGCAGGAAACTATGGCTACACCTTC. Protein sequence: CASSPTAGNYGYTF.

This chain connects TRBV15 to TRBJ2-7; 9 positions agree with TRBD2. The CDR3 runs to 14 residues. Per germline, CDR1 LNHNV and CDR2 YYDKDF (reference sequence). V lost 6 bases to trimming and J lost 2 bases; unmatched junction nucleotides: 5. The CDR3 region has the DNA TGTGCCACCAGACTGACTAGCGGAGCCTACGAGCAGTACTTC. Protein product: CATRLTSGAYEQYF.

This clone was seen once. This chain links TRBV7-3 with TRBJ2-1; TRBD1 aligns across 7 bases. The ends lost 0 bases at V and 5 bases at J; junction bases unmatched: 4. Germline-derived CDR1 and CDR2 are SGHTA and FQGTGA. The CDR3 length is 15 residues. CDR3 region: CASSLTRGRNNEQFF. In nucleotides, the CDR3 is TGTGCCAGCAGCTTAACGAGGGGGCGGAACAATGAGCAGTTCTTC.

This clone was detected only a few times. This rearrangement joins TRBV27 to TRBJ2-5, with D possibly TRBD2 on 7 matching bases. The better agreement between TRBJ2-7 and the DNA end casts doubt on the J call. The CDR3 totals 12 residues. Germline-derived CDR1 and CDR2 are MNHEY and SMNVEV (reference sequence). CDR3 sequence reads: CASSLGGLEQYF. The CDR3 DNA sequence: TGTGCCAGCAGTTTGGGGGGGCTCGAGCAGTACTTC.

The chain links TRBV30 to TRBJ2-7; 7 nucleotides match TRBD2. V lost 0 bases and J lost 2; bases outside the gene matches: 10. The CDR3 sequence is 16 residues long. Germline V gene sequence: CDR1 GTSNPN, CDR2 SVGIG (reference sequence). The chain's CDR3 is CAWSVKLAGAAYEQYF. For the CDR3, the DNA is TGTGCCTGGAGTGTAAAGCTTGCGGGAGCCGCCTACGAGCAGTACTTC.

V and J are TRBV29-1 and TRBJ2-7, with TRBD1 matching over 9 bases. Germline-derived CDR1 and CDR2 are SQVTM and ANQGSEA. The J segment lost 3 bases and the V segment lost 8 bases, leaving 5 bases of the junction unmatched. There are 12 residues in the CDR3. This chain's CDR3 is CSPGQGNYEQYF. The CDR3 DNA follows: TGCAGCCCCGGACAGGGGAACTACGAGCAGTACTTC.

This clone was counted only a few times. The CDR3 reads CASSRLAGARETQYF. DNA for the CDR3: TGTGCCAGCAGCCGACTAGCGGGAGCCAGAGAGACCCAGTACTTC. The chain has TRBV16 and TRBJ2-5, with 12 bases aligning to TRBD2. The V gene's germline CDR1 is KGHSY and CDR2 FQNENV. V lost 4 bases and J lost 4; bases outside the gene matches: 4. The CDR3 has 15 amino acids.

The J gene is TRBJ1-1, the V gene TRBV6-6; D may be TRBD1 (5 bases). This CDR3 has 15 residues. Germline V CDR1 and CDR2: MNHNY, SVGAGI (reference sequence). Deletions cut 4 bases from V and 1 base from J, with 13 bases between. The CDR3 DNA reads TGTGCCAGCAGTTTGTCCCTCCAGGGGAACACTGAAGCTTTCTTT. Amino acid sequence: CASSLSLQGNTEAFF.

This chain links TRBV10-3 with TRBJ1-1, with 8 nucleotides matching TRBD1. The ends lost 6 bases at V and 5 bases at J; junction bases unmatched: 5. The CDR3 is 13 amino acids. In germline, CDR1 is ENHRY, CDR2 SYGVKD. CDR3 nucleotides: TGTGCCATCAGGACCGACAGGGGAACTGAAGCTTTCTTT. Its protein is CAIRTDRGTEAFF.

This clone was seen more than once but under ten times. The J gene is TRBJ1-6, the V gene TRBV30; 8 bases line up with TRBD1. With 4 bases clipped from V and 7 bases from J, the junction kept 3 bases outside the gene matches. This CDR3 region has 13 residues. Germline V gives CDR1 GTSNPN, CDR2 SVGIG (reference sequence). The CDR3 bases are TGTGCCTGGAAGCGGGACAGGAATTCACCCCTCCACTTT. The encoded protein is CAWKRDRNSPLHF.

This clone has only one observation. This rearrangement joins TRBV6-6 to TRBJ1-2, with 7 bases identical to TRBD1. CDR3 size: 16 residues. The germline gives CDR1 MNHNY, CDR2 SVGAGI (reference sequence). The trim removed 6 bases at V and 6 bases at J, leaving 16 bases unmatched. This CDR3 is CASSPRLEEGANGYTF. As DNA, the CDR3 is TGTGCCAGCAGCCCCCGTTTAGAGGAGGGGGCGAATGGCTACACCTTC.

The chain recombines TRBV10-3 with TRBJ2-5; D is possibly TRBD1 (5 bases). Germline V gene sequence: CDR1 ENHRY, CDR2 SYGVKD. With 8 bases removed from V and 0 bases from J, the gap between germline ends came to 13 bases. The CDR3 contains 14 residues. The CDR3 sequence: CAIREGENQETQYF. Written as DNA, the CDR3 is TGTGCCATCCGCGAAGGGGAAAACCAAGAGACCCAGTACTTC.

The gene calls are TRBV28 and TRBJ2-2, with 7 bases matching TRBD2. Germline V gene sequence: CDR1 MDHEN, CDR2 SYDVKM. J was trimmed by 5 bases and V by 5 bases; bases with no gene match: 11. CDR3 length: 16 residues. The CDR3 here is CASSRRTAGGTGELFF. DNA of the CDR3: TGTGCCAGCAGTCGTCGGACCGCCGGGGGGACCGGGGAGCTGTTTTTT.

This clone was counted once. The chain uses TRBV6-6 and TRBJ1-1; 11 nucleotides agree with TRBD1. The trim removed 5 bases at V and 12 bases at J, leaving 8 bases unmatched. The V gene's germline CDR1 is MNHNY and CDR2 SVGAGI (reference sequence). This CDR3 comprises 13 residues. CDR3 sequence (DNA): TGTGCCAGCAGTCGAGGACAGGGGGCGCATACTTTCTTT. Protein: CASSRGQGAHTFF.

The chain links TRBV28 to TRBJ1-1; perhaps TRBD1 as D (5 bases). The germline V gene has CDR1 MDHEN and CDR2 SYDVKM. Trimming shortened V by 9 bases and J by 11 bases, and 16 bases separated the two germline ends. This CDR3 spans 11 amino acids. The CDR3 region is CASSGGTLAFF. As DNA, the CDR3 is TGTGCCAGTTCGGGGGGGACTCTGGCTTTCTTT.

This chain joins TRBV28 and TRBJ2-1; TRBD1 matches 9 bases. Germline V CDR1 and CDR2: MDHEN, SYDVKM. There are 13 residues in the CDR3. V shed 11 bases, J shed 2 bases, and the junction held 4 bases outside the gene matches. CDR3 coding DNA: TGTGCCTCCGGGACAGGGACCTACAATGAGCAGTTCTTC. Translating it yields CASGTGTYNEQFF. The full variable domain, its missing parts supplied by reference TRBV28 and TRBJ2-1, is DVKVTQSSRYLVKRTGEKVFLECVQDMDHENMFWYRQDPGLGLRLIYFSYDVKMKEKGDIPEGYSVSREKKERFSLILESASTNQTSMYLCASGTGTYNEQFFGPGTRLTVL.

The rearrangement links TRBV7-2 to TRBJ2-3, with TRBD2 matching over 11 bases. V shed 5 bases and J 3 bases; nucleotides not matched to a gene: 7. Germline-derived CDR1 and CDR2 are SGHTA and FQGNSA. This CDR3 comprises 16 residues. In DNA form, the CDR3 reads TGTGCCAGCAGCCAGCTTAGCGGGGGGGCGACAGATACGCAGTATTTT. It codes for CASSQLSGGATDTQYF.

The chain uses TRBV18 and TRBJ1-5; 10 positions agree with TRBD1. Germline-derived CDR1 and CDR2 are KGHSH and LQKENI. The CDR3 totals 15 residues. V shed 2 bases, J shed 5 bases, and the junction held 3 bases outside the gene matches. CDR3 region: CASSPGQGGYQPQHF. DNA of the CDR3: TGTGCCAGCTCACCAGGACAGGGGGGCTATCAGCCCCAGCATTTT.

V gene TRBV28 combines with J gene TRBJ2-3, with D possibly matching TRBD2 (5 bases). CDR1 MDHEN and CDR2 SYDVKM come from the germline V gene. CDR3 length equals 14 residues. The V and J ends lost 5 bases and 3 bases respectively, with 12 bases between them. The CDR3 spells CASSRSGPTDTQYF. CDR3 in DNA: TGTGCCAGCAGTCGGAGCGGACCTACAGATACGCAGTATTTT.